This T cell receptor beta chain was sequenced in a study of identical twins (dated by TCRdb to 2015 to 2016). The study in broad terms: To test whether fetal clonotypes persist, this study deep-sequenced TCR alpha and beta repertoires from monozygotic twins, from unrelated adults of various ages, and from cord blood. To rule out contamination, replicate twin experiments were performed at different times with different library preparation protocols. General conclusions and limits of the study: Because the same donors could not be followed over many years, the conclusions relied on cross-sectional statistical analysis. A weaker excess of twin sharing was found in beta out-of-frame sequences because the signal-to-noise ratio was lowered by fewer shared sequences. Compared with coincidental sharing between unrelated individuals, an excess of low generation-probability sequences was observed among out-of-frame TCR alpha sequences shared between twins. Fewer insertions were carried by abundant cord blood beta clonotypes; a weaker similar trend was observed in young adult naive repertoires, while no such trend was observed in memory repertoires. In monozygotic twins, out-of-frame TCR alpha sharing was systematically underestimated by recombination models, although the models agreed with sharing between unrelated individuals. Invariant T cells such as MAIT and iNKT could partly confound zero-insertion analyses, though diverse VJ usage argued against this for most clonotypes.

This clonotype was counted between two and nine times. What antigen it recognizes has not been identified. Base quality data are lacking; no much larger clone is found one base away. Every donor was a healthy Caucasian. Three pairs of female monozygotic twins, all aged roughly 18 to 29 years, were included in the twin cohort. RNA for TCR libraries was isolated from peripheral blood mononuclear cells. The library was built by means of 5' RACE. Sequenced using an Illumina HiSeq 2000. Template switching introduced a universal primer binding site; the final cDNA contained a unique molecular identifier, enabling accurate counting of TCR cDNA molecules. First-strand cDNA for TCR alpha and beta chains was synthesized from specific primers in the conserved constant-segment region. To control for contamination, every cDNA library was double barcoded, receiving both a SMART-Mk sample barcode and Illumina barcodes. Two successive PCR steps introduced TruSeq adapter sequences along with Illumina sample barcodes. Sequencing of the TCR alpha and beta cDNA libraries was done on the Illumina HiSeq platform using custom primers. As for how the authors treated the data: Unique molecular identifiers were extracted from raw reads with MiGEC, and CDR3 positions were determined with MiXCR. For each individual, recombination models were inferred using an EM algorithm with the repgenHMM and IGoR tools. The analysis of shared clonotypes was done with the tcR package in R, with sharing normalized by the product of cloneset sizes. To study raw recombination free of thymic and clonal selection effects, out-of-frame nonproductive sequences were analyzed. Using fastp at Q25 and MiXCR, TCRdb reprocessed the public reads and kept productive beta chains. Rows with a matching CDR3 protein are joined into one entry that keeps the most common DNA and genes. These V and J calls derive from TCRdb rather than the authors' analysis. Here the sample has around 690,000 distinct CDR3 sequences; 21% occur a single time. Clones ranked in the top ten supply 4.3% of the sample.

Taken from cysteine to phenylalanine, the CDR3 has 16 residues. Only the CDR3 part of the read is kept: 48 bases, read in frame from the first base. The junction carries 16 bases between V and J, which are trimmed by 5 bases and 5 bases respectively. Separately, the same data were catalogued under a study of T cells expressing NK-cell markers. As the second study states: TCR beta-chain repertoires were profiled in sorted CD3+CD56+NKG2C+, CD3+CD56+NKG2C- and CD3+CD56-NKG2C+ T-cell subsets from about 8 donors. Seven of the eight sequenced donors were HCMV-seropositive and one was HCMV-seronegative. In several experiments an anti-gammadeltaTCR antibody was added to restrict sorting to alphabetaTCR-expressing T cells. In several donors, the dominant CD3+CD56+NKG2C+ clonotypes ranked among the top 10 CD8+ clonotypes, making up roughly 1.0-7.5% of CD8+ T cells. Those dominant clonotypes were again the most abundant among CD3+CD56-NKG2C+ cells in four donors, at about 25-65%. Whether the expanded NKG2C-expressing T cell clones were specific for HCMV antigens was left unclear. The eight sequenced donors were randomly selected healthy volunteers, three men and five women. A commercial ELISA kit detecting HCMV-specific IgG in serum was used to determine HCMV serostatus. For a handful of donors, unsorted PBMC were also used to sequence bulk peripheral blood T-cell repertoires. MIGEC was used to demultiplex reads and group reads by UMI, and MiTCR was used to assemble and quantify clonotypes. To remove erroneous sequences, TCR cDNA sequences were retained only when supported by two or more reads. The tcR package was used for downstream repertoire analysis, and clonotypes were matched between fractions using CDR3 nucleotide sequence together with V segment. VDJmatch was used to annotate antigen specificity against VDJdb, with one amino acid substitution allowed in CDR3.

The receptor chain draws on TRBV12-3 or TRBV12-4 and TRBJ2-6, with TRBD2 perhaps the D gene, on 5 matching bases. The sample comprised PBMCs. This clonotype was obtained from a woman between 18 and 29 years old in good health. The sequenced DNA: TGTGCCAGCAGTCGAATTGGGAGTTTCTGGGCCAACGTCCTGACTTTC. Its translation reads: CASSRIGSFWANVLTF.